The 27 T cell receptor beta chains in this list originate from one sample, sequenced in a study of spatial heterogeneity in lung cancer. TCRdb recomputed calls from the 5' RACE reads with MiXCR, one row per CDR3 protein. This sample carries around 92,000 distinct CDR3 sequences, around 12% of them seen once, and the ten largest clones take over 40%. Time point reported: sample taken at primary tumor resection. Tumor, nontumor lung or frozen PBMC supplied whole RNA, sequenced without sorting. Sample: PBMCs, taken at surgery. The receptors stem from a male donor with early-stage non-small cell lung cancer.

The chain carries TRBV7-9 and TRBJ2-3; D is unresolved. There are 12 residues in the CDR3. The germline gives CDR1 SEHNR, CDR2 FQNEAQ (reference sequence). Trimming cost V 1 base and J 4 bases, with 3 bases left between them. The CDR3 loop reads CASSLDPDTQYF. CDR3 DNA: TGTGCCAGCAGCTTAGATCCAGATACGCAGTATTTT.

In its sample, this clonotype was seen a few times. The rearrangement links TRBV11-3 to TRBJ2-1, with unresolved D. V was cut by 2 bases and J by 4 bases, with 6 bases left in between. The CDR3 totals 13 residues. CDR1 SGHNT and CDR2 YENEEA come from the germline V gene. The CDR3 reads CASSLTTYNEQFF. In nucleotides, the CDR3 is TGTGCCAGCAGCTTAACTACTTACAATGAGCAGTTCTTC.

Ten or more counts support this clonotype. The chain recombines TRBV18 with TRBJ2-5; weak D call: TRBD1 (5 bases). The CDR3 is 13 residues long. V dropped 1 base and J dropped 5 bases, with 8 bases sitting between them. Germline-derived CDR1 and CDR2 are KGHSH and LQKENI. CDR3: CASSPQGVETQYF. CDR3 DNA sequence: TGTGCCAGCTCACCACAAGGGGTTGAGACCCAGTACTTC.

The chain combines TRBV15 with TRBJ2-3; 8 positions agree with TRBD2. CDR1 and CDR2 (germline): LNHNV, YYDKDF (reference sequence). The length of the CDR3 is 15 residues. The V segment lost 8 bases and the J segment 4 bases; nucleotides outside the gene matches: 11. The CDR3 loop reads CATSNAGAGADTQYF. The DNA of the CDR3 is TGTGCCACCTCAAATGCGGGAGCGGGGGCAGATACGCAGTATTTT. Full variable domain (outside the CDR3, taken from reference TRBV15 and TRBJ2-3): DAMVIQNPRYQVTQFGKPVTLSCSQTLNHNVMYWYQQKSSQAPKLLFHYYDKDFNNEADTPDNFQSRRPNTSFCFLDIRSPGLGDTAMYLCATSNAGAGADTQYFGPGTRLTVL.

This rearrangement joins TRBV5-1 to TRBJ2-5; D gene ambiguous. Germline lookup yields CDR1 SGHRS and CDR2 YFSETQ. This CDR3 has 16 residues. Deletions cut 0 bases from V and 2 bases from J, with 14 bases between. CDR3 sequence: CASSLGANTQQETQYF. Here the CDR3 DNA reads TGCGCCAGCAGCTTGGGGGCAAACACCCAACAAGAGACCCAGTACTTC.

This clonotype was recorded at least ten times. The rearrangement uses TRBV4-1 and TRBJ2-1, with 10 positions matching TRBD2. The CDR3 contains 16 residues. The V gene's germline CDR1 is MGHRA and CDR2 YSYEKL. V dropped 0 bases and J dropped 6; count of bases not matched to a gene: 5. The CDR3 protein is CASSQEVASGGNEQFF. CDR3 sequence (DNA): TGCGCCAGCAGCCAAGAAGTAGCTAGCGGGGGCAATGAGCAGTTCTTC.

A few counts support this clonotype. V gene TRBV7-2 combines with J gene TRBJ2-5, with a tentative D call TRBD1 (6 bases). V lost 3 bases, J lost 2 bases, and 10 bases lay in between. CDR3 size: 14 residues. Germline CDR1 SGHTA, CDR2 FQGNSA. The CDR3 region is CASSFGGQQETQYF. In nucleotides, the CDR3 is TGTGCCAGCAGCTTCGGTGGACAGCAAGAGACCCAGTACTTC.

Here the CDR3 DNA reads TGTGCCAGCAGTTATACGGGGGCAAGACTAAGCCGCGGGACCCAGTACTTC. Translated: CASSYTGARLSRGTQYF. The chain links TRBV6-2 or TRBV6-3 to TRBJ2-5; D could derive from TRBD1 or TRBD2 (6 bases each). CDR3 size: 17 residues. Looked up from germline, CDR1 is MNHEY and CDR2 is SVGEGT. The germline V and J ends were trimmed by 3 bases and 7 bases, with 24 bases remaining between them.

The rearrangement joins TRBV29-1 to TRBJ2-1; tentative D call: TRBD1 (6 bases). V was trimmed by 6 bases and J by 9 bases, leaving 12 bases between them. From germline, CDR1 is SQVTM and CDR2 ANQGSEA. The CDR3 totals 11 residues. The CDR3 DNA is TGCAGCGTGCACGCAGGGGTTGAGCAGTTCTTC. Its translation is CSVHAGVEQFF.

The CDR3 DNA reads as TGCGCCAGCAGCTTGGGTCAGGGACTAATTGAAAAACTGTTTTTT. This sequence encodes CASSLGQGLIEKLFF. The V and J genes are TRBV5-1 and TRBJ1-4; D may be TRBD1 (5 bases). The V end was cut by 0 bases, the J end by 7 bases, with 13 bases between. There are 15 residues in the CDR3. Germline loops: CDR1 SGHRS, CDR2 YFSETQ.

The rearrangement joins TRBV24-1 to TRBJ2-1; maybe TRBD2 (6 bases). CDR1 KGHDR and CDR2 SFDVKD come from the germline V gene. The CDR3 is 14 residues long. V lost 3 bases and J 13 bases, leaving 18 bases between the germline ends. The DNA of the CDR3 is TGTGCCACCAGTGATACCGGGACTGTTGTTTCCCAGTTCTTC. As protein: CATSDTGTVVSQFF.

Many counts were recorded for this clonotype. The chain couples TRBV28 to TRBJ2-3; possible D gene TRBD1, 7 bases. From germline, CDR1 is MDHEN and CDR2 SYDVKM. With 7 bases removed from V and 1 base from J, the gap between germline ends came to 15 bases. The CDR3 is 15 residues long. CDR3 DNA: TGTGCCAGCACTCTACCAGGGGGGCGCACAGATACGCAGTATTTT. Its protein is CASTLPGGRTDTQYF.

The chain links TRBV4-3 to TRBJ2-4, with D perhaps given as TRBD1 or TRBD2 (6 bases each). The length of the CDR3 is 17 residues. The germline V and J ends were trimmed by 0 bases and 6 bases, with 18 bases remaining between them. Germline CDR1 reads LGHNA; CDR2 reads YSLEER. CDR3 in amino acids: CASSQDPTGGEGNIQYF. CDR3 sequence (DNA): TGCGCCAGCAGCCAAGATCCGACAGGCGGGGAAGGAAACATTCAGTACTTC.

This clonotype came up a few times. The chain employs TRBV9 and TRBJ2-2, with a tentative D call TRBD2 (5 bases). This CDR3 is built from 18 residues. The V end lost 0 bases, the J end lost 5 bases, and 20 bases lay between the germline ends. CDR1 is SGDLS and CDR2 is YYNGEE in the germline V gene. As DNA, the CDR3 is TGTGCCAGCAGCGTAGGCGCTAGCCGCTGGATCAATACCGGGGAGCTGTTTTTT. It yields the protein CASSVGASRWINTGELFF.

This chain links TRBV6-2 or TRBV6-3 with TRBJ2-2; 8 nucleotides agree with TRBD1. Trimming cost V 5 bases and J 5 bases; bases outside gene matches: 4. Germline CDR1 and CDR2: MNHEY and SVGEGT. The CDR3 is made up of 14 amino acids. The CDR3 region has the DNA TGTGCCAGCAGTCAGGGGGCGAGTACCGGGGAGCTGTTTTTT. Translating gives CASSQGASTGELFF.

The chain couples TRBV20-1 to TRBJ1-4; D not resolved. The germline V gene has CDR1 DFQATT and CDR2 SNEGSKA (reference sequence). The CDR3 is 14 residues long. V was trimmed by 0 bases and J by 8 bases, leaving 13 bases between them. In DNA form, the CDR3 reads TGCAGTGCTAGAGACGGCGAGCGTTTAGAAAAACTGTTTTTT. Protein: CSARDGERLEKLFF.

This clonotype has ten or more counts. In DNA, the CDR3 is TGTGCCAGCAGCCAACTAAGGCAGGGATCTTTCCAAGAGACCCAGTACTTC. Translation gives CASSQLRQGSFQETQYF. The chain recombines TRBV3-1 with TRBJ2-5; D possibly corresponds to TRBD1 (5 bases). This CDR3 contains 17 residues. V shed 2 bases and J shed 1 base, with 17 bases lying between them. Germline loops: CDR1 LGHDT, CDR2 YNNKEL (reference sequence).

This clonotype was found many times. The genes are TRBV6-2 or TRBV6-3 and TRBJ2-7; D may be TRBD2 (6 bases). V was shortened by 2 bases and J by 2 bases, with 13 bases between the two germline ends. This CDR3 has 15 amino acids. CDR1 and CDR2 from the germline V gene are MNHEY and SVGEGT. CDR3 coding DNA: TGTGCCAGCAGTTACAGGACCGCGGGACCCTACGAGCAGTACTTC. Translation gives CASSYRTAGPYEQYF.

This clonotype was seen more than once but under ten times. This chain joins TRBV5-1 and TRBJ1-6; 8 nucleotides match TRBD1. The germline V gene encodes CDR1 SGHRS and CDR2 YFSETQ. J gave up 6 bases and V 4 bases, and 12 bases lay outside the gene matches. The CDR3 contains 17 residues. CDR3 in DNA: TGCGCCAGCAGCACCTCACACCGAGGACAGGGTAATTCACCCCTCCACTTT. This encodes CASSTSHRGQGNSPLHF.

The genes are TRBV11-2 and TRBJ2-7, with 8 bases aligning to TRBD1. CDR3 length equals 14 residues. Trimming took 6 bases from V and 2 from J; bases not matched to a gene: 6. CDR1 and CDR2 (germline): SGHAT, FQNNGV. CDR3 sequence reads: CASRGTGSAYEQYF. The CDR3 nucleotides are TGTGCCAGCAGGGGGACAGGCTCAGCCTACGAGCAGTACTTC.

CDR3 sequence: CASSYVAGGPGTGELFF. The DNA for the CDR3 is TGTGCCAGCAGTTACGTGGCGGGAGGGCCAGGAACCGGGGAGCTGTTTTTT. The J gene is TRBJ2-2, the V gene TRBV6-2 or TRBV6-3, with 9 bases identical to TRBD2. Germline CDR1 is MNHEY and CDR2 is SVGEGT. This CDR3 has 17 amino acids. Germline trimming cut 2 bases from V and 5 bases from J; bases unmatched to any gene: 9.

This clonotype occurred many times. This sequence joins TRBV5-6 and TRBJ1-6; no reliable D call. Deletions cut 4 bases from V and 0 bases from J, with 14 bases between. Germline lookup yields CDR1 SGHDT and CDR2 YYEEEE. This CDR3 comprises 17 residues. CDR3 bases: TGTGCCAGCAGCGGAGGGCTTGGAAGCTCCTATAATTCACCCCTCCACTTT. Its translation: CASSGGLGSSYNSPLHF.

The chain uses TRBV9 and TRBJ2-2, with D hard to call. This CDR3 is 14 amino acids long. Trimming removed 0 bases at V and 2 bases at J, with 5 bases between. Germline V gene data show CDR1 as SGDLS and CDR2 as YYNGEE. The DNA for the CDR3 is TGTGCCAGCAGCGTAGGAGGTAACACCGGGGAGCTGTTTTTT. It is translated as CASSVGGNTGELFF.

This clonotype was seen only a few times. V and J are TRBV5-1 and TRBJ1-1; 10 nucleotides agree with TRBD1. This CDR3 comprises 15 residues. Trimming removed 4 bases from V and 1 base from J; junction bases left unmatched: 4. Germline V gene data show CDR1 as SGHRS and CDR2 as YFSETQ. CDR3 DNA: TGCGCCAGCAGCGTGGGACAGGGGAAGAACACTGAAGCTTTCTTT. It codes for CASSVGQGKNTEAFF.

This clonotype was seen ten or more times. The rearrangement joins TRBV27 to TRBJ2-1; TRBD2 is a possible D gene (5 bases). CDR3 size: 15 residues. V dropped 6 bases and J dropped 2 bases, with 14 bases sitting between them. Per the germline V gene, CDR1 is MNHEY and CDR2 is SMNVEV (reference sequence). CDR3 sequence (DNA): TGTGCCAGCAGCCTAAATCCGGGAACCTACAATGAGCAGTTCTTC. Translation gives CASSLNPGTYNEQFF.

The chain joins TRBV20-1 to TRBJ2-1, with a weak D call TRBD1 (6 bases). Germline CDR1 DFQATT, CDR2 SNEGSKA (reference sequence). The CDR3 totals 14 residues. Trimming stripped 5 bases from V and 5 bases from J, with 16 bases between. CDR3 nucleotides: TGCAGTGCTCCCCAAGTACCAGGGGACAATGAGCAGTTCTTC. Its translation is CSAPQVPGDNEQFF.

This rearrangement joins TRBV6-5 to TRBJ1-3; the D is unclear. The V gene lost 2 bases and the J gene lost 4 bases, with 6 bases spanning the gap. Germline V gene sequence: CDR1 MNHEY, CDR2 SVGAGI. This CDR3 comprises 13 residues. CDR3 nucleotides: TGTGCCAGCAGTTACAATAGGGGAAACACCATATATTTT. It codes for CASSYNRGNTIYF.